This is a list of T cell receptor beta chains from one sample in a study of OX40 agonist ivuxolimab in advanced cancers. The table came from immunoSEQ multiplex PCR; TCRdb's copy has only in-frame clones and leaves some out. This sample has under 85,000 clones; about nine tenths occur once, and the top ten carry around 2.7%. The material sequenced was CD4+ or CD8+ T cells sorted from blood, taken in a trial of the OX40 agonist ivuxolimab. Receptors originate from an adult with an advanced solid tumor such as melanoma, head and neck, liver or kidney cancer. Each CDR3 is given with its conserved first and last residue. For some rows the clone size is stated as once, few or many, or as a class when expanded; others skip it.

CASSIGRVYNEQFF	once	TRBV19	TRBJ2-1
CASSPPTIPYGYTF	NA	TRBV6-5	TRBJ1-2
CASSLLGQGGNTIYF	NA	TRBV7-9	TRBJ1-3
CASSQEWGSKPDTQYF	NA	TRBV4-1	TRBJ2-3
CASSSGRVSGYTF	NA	TRBV28	TRBJ1-2
CASSWGRSNQPQHF	NA	TRBV6-6	TRBJ1-5
CASNGQGNTEAFF	once	TRBV7-2	TRBJ1-1
CASTRGLSSGNTIYF	NA	TRBV6-6	TRBJ1-3
CASSWDDQPQHF	NA	TRBV7-2	TRBJ1-5
CASSKDRVKELFF	NA	TRBV6-5	TRBJ1-4
CASSLTGTGRNEQYF	NA	TRBV6-1	TRBJ2-7
CASSQPPSYHEQFF	NA	TRBV6-6	TRBJ2-1
CASSEGGSPNEKLFF	NA	TRBV2	TRBJ1-4
CASRGGGRVNTEAFF	NA	TRBV28	TRBJ1-1
CASSQTSGLTGELFF	NA	TRBV7-2	TRBJ2-2
CASSLGGMGNQPQHF	once	TRBV5-1	TRBJ1-5
CASSIAEGFYEQYF	NA	TRBV19	TRBJ2-7
CASSPGTGRAEAFF	NA	TRBV18	TRBJ1-1
CASSGGSSRRANVLTF	NA	TRBV28	TRBJ2-6
CASSFRSTEAFF	once	TRBV5-4	TRBJ1-1
CASSPGGSRYEQYF	NA	TRBV7-2	TRBJ2-7
CASSPGLAGTDTQYF	NA	TRBV18	TRBJ2-3
CASRDWGGPLQQFF	NA	TRBV19	TRBJ2-1
CASSPKPGSGNTEAFF	NA	TRBV7-9	TRBJ1-1
CASSGSGTGANVLTF	NA	TRBV19	TRBJ2-6
CASRSGTAIHGYTF	NA	TRBV7-2	TRBJ1-2
CASSLKGDTQYF	NA	TRBV11-2	TRBJ2-3
CASSQEGTVLAKNIQYF	NA	TRBV4-1	TRBJ2-4
CASSFLSSGGRENIQYF	few	TRBV7-2	TRBJ2-4
CASSMGTIGQPQHF	NA	TRBV19	TRBJ1-5
CASSLDREDTQYF	NA	TRBV7-3	TRBJ2-3
CASSLLAGAIDTQYF	NA	TRBV6-1	TRBJ2-3
CASSMGQGINEKLFF	medium-sized	TRBV19	TRBJ1-4
CASSNGGAPEQYF	NA	TRBV19	TRBJ2-7
CASSFASGTGVGEQFF	NA	TRBV6-5	TRBJ2-1
CASSLSWAQETQYF	NA	TRBV11-2	TRBJ2-5
CASSLSHKGNQPQHF	NA	TRBV27	TRBJ1-5
CATSRGQIDEQYF	NA	TRBV15	TRBJ2-7
CASSLQGKIKETQYF	NA	TRBV5-1	TRBJ2-5
CASSSAGRRSSYNEQFF	NA	TRBV28	TRBJ2-1
CATQSSYNEQFF	NA	TRBV28	TRBJ2-1
CASSQDLADRQYF	NA	TRBV14	TRBJ2-3
CASSLSTGGRYEQYF	NA	TRBV5-5	TRBJ2-7
CASTGHKGANVLTF	NA	TRBV19	TRBJ2-6
CASGEGTYNYGYTF	once	TRBV5-1	TRBJ1-2
CASSPTRDEQYF	NA	TRBV18	TRBJ2-7
CASSEEPRKNIQYF	once	TRBV6-1	TRBJ2-4